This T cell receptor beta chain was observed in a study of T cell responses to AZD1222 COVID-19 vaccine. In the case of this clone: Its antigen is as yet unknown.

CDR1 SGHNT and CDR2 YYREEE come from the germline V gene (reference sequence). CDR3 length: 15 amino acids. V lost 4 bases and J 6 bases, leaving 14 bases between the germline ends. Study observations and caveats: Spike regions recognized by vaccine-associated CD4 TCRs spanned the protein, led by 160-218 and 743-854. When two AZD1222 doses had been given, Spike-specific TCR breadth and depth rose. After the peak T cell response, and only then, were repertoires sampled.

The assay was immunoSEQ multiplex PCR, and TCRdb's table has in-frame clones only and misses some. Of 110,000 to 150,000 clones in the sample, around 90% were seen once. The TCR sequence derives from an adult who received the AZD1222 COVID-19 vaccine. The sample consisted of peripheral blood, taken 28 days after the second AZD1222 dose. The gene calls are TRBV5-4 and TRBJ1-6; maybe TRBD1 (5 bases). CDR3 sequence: CASSIQGYGNSPLHF. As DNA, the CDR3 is TGTGCCAGCAGCATTCAGGGATACGGTAATTCACCCCTCCACTTT.